Each of the 23 T cell receptor beta chains below was sequenced from the same sample in a study of STAT5B mutations in CD4+ large granular lymphocyte leukemia. Sequencing used immunoSEQ multiplex PCR; TCRdb keeps in-frame clones, though not all of them. Of roughly 26,000 clones listed, about 86% were seen once; the top ten hold over 0.3%. The specimen sequenced was CD4+ T cells from blood buffy coats. Receptors were obtained from a human donor in good health.

V gene TRBV7-3 combines with J gene TRBJ1-1; D uncertain. The CDR3 has 13 amino acids. Germline CDR1 SGHTA, CDR2 FQGTGA. V lost 0 bases and J lost 2, with 4 bases in between. For the CDR3, the DNA is TGTGCCAGCAGCTTAACTGGTAACACTGAAGCTTTCTTT. Encoded protein: CASSLTGNTEAFF.

This chain links TRBV6-1 with TRBJ2-7, with D tentatively TRBD1 (6 bases). V shed 1 base and J shed 1 base, with 14 bases lying between them. Germline V CDR1 and CDR2: MNHNS, SASEGT. CDR3 length: 16 residues. CDR3 sequence: CASSEDNRVGSYEQYF. The CDR3 nucleotides are TGTGCCAGCAGTGAAGATAACAGGGTGGGGTCCTACGAGCAGTACTTC.

CDR3 DNA sequence: TGTGCCAGCAGCTTAATAGAGGTTTACGAGCAGTACTTC. It is translated as CASSLIEVYEQYF. The V call is TRBV7-6, the J call TRBJ2-5; D gene ambiguous. The end of the DNA fits TRBJ2-7 better, so the J call may be wrong. CDR1 and CDR2 from the germline V gene are SGHVS and FNYEAQ. The CDR3 totals 13 residues.

The genes are TRBV5-5 and TRBJ1-4; possible D gene TRBD1, 6 bases. This CDR3 is built from 13 residues. Germline V gene data show CDR1 as SGHKS and CDR2 as YYEKEE (reference sequence). V was shortened by 5 bases and J by 7 bases, with 12 bases between the two germline ends. The CDR3 reads CASRQGLLEKLFF. The CDR3, as DNA: TGTGCCAGCAGACAGGGTTTACTTGAAAAACTGTTTTTT.

The J gene is TRBJ2-3, the V gene TRBV4-2; 10 positions agree with TRBD2. This CDR3 is built from 16 residues. Trimming at V came to 5 bases and at J to 2 bases, leaving 7 bases not matched to a gene. Germline V lookup: CDR1 LGHNA, CDR2 YNFKEQ. CDR3 sequence: CASSLAGGDHTDTQYF. CDR3 nucleotides: TGTGCCAGCAGCTTAGCGGGAGGTGACCACACAGATACGCAGTATTTT.

The chain carries TRBV11-3 and TRBJ1-2; possibly TRBD1 for D (5 bases). V was cut by 1 base and J by 8 bases, with 11 bases left in between. The V gene's germline CDR1 is SGHNT and CDR2 YENEEA. This CDR3 is built from 13 residues. CDR3 in DNA: TGTGCCAGCAGCTTAGGAGGACAACCGGGCTACACCTTC. This translates into CASSLGGQPGYTF.

The genes are TRBV19 and TRBJ1-5; weak D call: TRBD1 (5 bases). The V gene lost 6 bases and the J gene lost 3 bases, with 21 bases spanning the gap. Germline V gene lookup returns CDR1 LNHDA and CDR2 SQIVND (reference sequence). This CDR3 comprises 17 residues. The DNA for the CDR3 is TGTGCCAGTAGACCTAAGGGCGGTGGGGCCTACAATCAGCCCCAGCATTTT. Encoded protein: CASRPKGGGAYNQPQHF.

This rearrangement joins TRBV27 to TRBJ1-3; possibly TRBD1 for D (5 bases). This CDR3 contains 14 residues. Trimming removed 6 bases from V and 2 bases from J, with 11 bases in between. Germline-derived CDR1 and CDR2 are MNHEY and SMNVEV (reference sequence). The chain's CDR3 is CASRTGTTGNTIYF. The CDR3 DNA reads TGTGCCAGCAGAACCGGGACCACTGGAAACACCATATATTTT.

The chain combines TRBV2 with TRBJ2-7, with TRBD1 matching 9 bases. This CDR3 spans 13 amino acids. Germline trimming cut 4 bases from V and 4 bases from J; bases unmatched to any gene: 2. Germline V gene lookup returns CDR1 SNHLY and CDR2 FYNNEI. CDR3 nucleotides: TGTGCCAGCAGTGCGGACAGGGGTTACGAGCAGTACTTC. Encoded protein: CASSADRGYEQYF.

The chain is built from TRBV6-1 and TRBJ2-7, with TRBD1 identical over 7 bases. Germline V gene data show CDR1 as MNHNS and CDR2 as SASEGT. With V trimmed by 6 bases and J by 1 base, 6 bases remained unmatched. This CDR3 has 14 amino acids. CDR3 bases: TGTGCCAGCAGGGCCGGGACAGCTTCCTACGAGCAGTACGTC. Translating it yields CASRAGTASYEQYV.

The J gene is TRBJ2-1, the V gene TRBV11-3, with D hard to call. The CDR3 runs to 12 residues. The V gene's germline CDR1 is SGHNT and CDR2 YENEEA. The germline V and J ends were trimmed by 5 bases and 9 bases, with 11 bases remaining between them. Written as DNA, the CDR3 is TGTGCCAGCAGCGCTCTAGGTGTTGAGCAGTTCTTC. Its protein product is CASSALGVEQFF.

Written as DNA, the CDR3 is TGTGCCAGCAGCTTTTCTCCTAGGGCCTTAAACACCGGGGAGCTGTTTTTT. Amino acid sequence: CASSFSPRALNTGELFF. The chain employs TRBV7-9 and TRBJ2-2; D unresolved. The CDR3 has 17 residues. V lost 3 bases, J lost 2 bases, and 16 bases lay in between. Looked up from germline, CDR1 is SEHNR and CDR2 is FQNEAQ (reference sequence).

The chain recombines TRBV6-5 with TRBJ2-5; no clear D. Looked up from germline, CDR1 is MNHEY and CDR2 is SVGAGI. V lost 6 bases and J lost 2, with 10 bases in between. The CDR3 consists of 13 residues. CDR3 sequence (DNA): TGTGCCAGCAGACCGGCAGCTCAAGAGACCCAGTACTTC. Its protein product is CASRPAAQETQYF.

This chain joins TRBV27 and TRBJ1-2, with D hard to call. The CDR3 sequence is 16 residues long. V dropped 4 bases and J dropped 4 bases, with 19 bases sitting between them. The germline gives CDR1 MNHEY, CDR2 SMNVEV (reference sequence). The CDR3 nucleotides read TGTGCCAGCAGTTCCTCCGACGGCAGCGTACTCTATGGCTACACCTTC. Translated: CASSSSDGSVLYGYTF.

The chain combines TRBV18 with TRBJ2-7; 8 bases fit TRBD1. Germline V gene lookup returns CDR1 KGHSH and CDR2 LQKENI. V shed 4 bases, J shed 5 bases, and the junction held 4 bases outside the gene matches. The CDR3 runs 13 residues. The CDR3 bases are TGTGCCAGCTCACTGACAGGGGACCACGAGCAGTACGTC. The encoded protein is CASSLTGDHEQYV.

The sample holds one count of this clone. This chain links TRBV6-1 with TRBJ1-5; D may be TRBD1 (6 bases). This CDR3 has 13 amino acids. V was trimmed by 7 bases and J by 5 bases, leaving 12 bases between them. Germline CDR1 MNHNS, CDR2 SASEGT. CDR3 loop: CASTRGSDQPQHF. DNA for the CDR3: TGTGCCAGCACTAGGGGGTCGGATCAGCCCCAGCATTTT.

This clone has a handful of counts. This sequence joins TRBV5-1 and TRBJ1-5, with TRBD1 matching 10 bases. The CDR3 is 15 residues long. The V gene end was trimmed by 0 bases and the J gene end by 5 bases; junction bases not matched to a gene: 2. Germline V lookup: CDR1 SGHRS, CDR2 YFSETQ. The CDR3 reads CASSLEGQGHQPQHF. The CDR3 nucleotides are TGCGCCAGCAGCTTGGAGGGACAGGGGCATCAGCCCCAGCATTTT.

The sample holds a few counts of this clone. The chain carries TRBV11-3 and TRBJ2-5, with 7 bases fitting TRBD1. CDR1 SGHNT and CDR2 YENEEA come from the germline V gene. Trimming removed 4 bases from V and 7 bases from J; junction bases left unmatched: 6. The CDR3 has 13 amino acids. In nucleotides, the CDR3 is TGTGCCAGCAGCTCGGGACAGCTGAGGACCCAGTACTTC. It codes for CASSSGQLRTQYF. Based on the CDR3 plus reference TRBV11-3 and TRBJ2-5, the full variable domain is EAGVVQSPRYKIIEKKQPVAFWCNPISGHNTLYWYLQNLGQGPELLIRYENEEAVDDSQLPKDRFSAERLKGVDSTLKIQPAELGDSAVYLCASSSGQLRTQYFGPGTRLLVL.

The count of this clone is one. The gene calls are TRBV10-3 and TRBJ2-3; a weak D match, TRBD2 (7 bases). Per the germline V gene, CDR1 is ENHRY and CDR2 is SYGVKD. The CDR3 is 15 amino acids. Trimming cost V 0 bases and J 3 bases, with 10 bases left between them. CDR3 in DNA: TGTGCCATCAGTGAGTCGAGGGGGGGAACAGATACGCAGTATTTT. This translates into CAISESRGGTDTQYF.

The chain links TRBV4-1 to TRBJ2-1; 7 nucleotides line up with TRBD2. Germline V gene lookup returns CDR1 MGHRA and CDR2 YSYEKL. The CDR3 covers 17 residues. V gave up 4 bases and J gave up 4 bases; unmatched junction bases: 13. The CDR3 coding sequence is TGCGCCAGCAGCCGCGGAGGACTAGTGGCACCTTACAATGAGCAGTTCTTC. Translating gives CASSRGGLVAPYNEQFF.

The genes are TRBV7-2 and TRBJ1-2; D call uncertain. V was shortened by 3 bases and J by 8 bases, with 19 bases between the two germline ends. The CDR3 spans 15 residues. The germline gives CDR1 SGHTA, CDR2 FQGNSA. The CDR3 DNA reads as TGTGCCAGCAGCTTTGTGAGTCTAGGCGTCGAGGGCTACACCTTC. It specifies CASSFVSLGVEGYTF.

J is TRBJ1-2 and V is TRBV19, with 7 bases that match TRBD1. This CDR3 has 15 amino acids. The germline V gene encodes CDR1 LNHDA and CDR2 SQIVND (reference sequence). The V and J ends lost 3 bases and 5 bases, in that order; junction bases with no gene match: 9. The CDR3, as DNA: TGTGCCAGTAGTATTAAGGAGACAGGGTATTATGGCTACACCTTC. Protein product: CASSIKETGYYGYTF.

This chain uses TRBV2 with TRBJ2-1; tentative D call: TRBD1 (6 bases). Germline V CDR1 and CDR2: SNHLY, FYNNEI. The CDR3 has 16 amino acids. V lost 3 bases and J 2 bases, leaving 14 bases between the germline ends. As DNA, the CDR3 is TGTGCCAGCAGTGATGGACAGCTTCTAGCCTACAATGAGCAGTTCTTC. Translated: CASSDGQLLAYNEQFF.